The 15 T cell receptor beta chains below come from one sample, sequenced in a study of human T cells and chemical hapten exposure. The time point: patch test 1, 2 weeks after DPC sensitization. Regarding treatment: therapeutic diphenylcyclopropenone sensitization with weekly scalp DPC. Each CDR3 protein gets one entry after TCRdb re-called the RACE reads with MiXCR. The table has roughly 80,000 distinct CDR3 sequences, over 8.5% seen once; the top ten hold around 4.4%. This specimen consisted of whole blood, obtained in connection with sensitization to the hapten diphenylcyclopropenone (DPC). The receptors were sampled from a woman aged 45 to 65 with alopecia areata. Some clones in this sample may be carry-over from other donors' samples.

This clonotype was recorded at least ten times. V gene TRBV27 combines with J gene TRBJ2-2, with D possibly called TRBD1 or TRBD2 (5 bases each). The V and J ends lost 2 bases and 4 bases respectively, with 11 bases between them. Germline V gene data show CDR1 as MNHEY and CDR2 as SMNVEV (reference sequence). The CDR3 extends over 15 amino acids. The CDR3 sequence: CASSLRGDGTGELFF. CDR3 DNA sequence: TGTGCCAGCAGTTTACGGGGCGATGGCACCGGGGAGCTGTTTTTT.

This chain joins TRBV9 and TRBJ1-6; D is unclear. V was shortened by 0 bases and J by 7 bases, with 8 bases between the two germline ends. The CDR3 consists of 14 residues. From germline, CDR1 is SGDLS and CDR2 YYNGEE. CDR3 in amino acids: CASSVEQLNSPLHF. CDR3 in DNA: TGTGCCAGCAGCGTAGAACAGTTAAATTCACCCCTCCACTTT.

This chain joins TRBV5-1 and TRBJ2-5, with no clear D. Between the trimmed V and J ends, which lost 0 bases and 6 bases, there was a span of 3 bases. CDR1 is SGHRS, CDR2 YFSETQ, per germline. The CDR3 is 11 residues long. The CDR3 DNA reads TGCGCCAGCAGCTTGGATCAGACCCAGTACTTC. Its translation: CASSLDQTQYF.

This clonotype was detected ten times or more. The chain combines TRBV9 with TRBJ2-4; D ambiguous. In germline, CDR1 is SGDLS, CDR2 YYNGEE. The CDR3 extends over 14 amino acids. V was pared by 0 bases and J by 3 bases, with 7 bases between. The CDR3, as DNA: TGTGCCAGCAGCGTAGAACATGGCAAAAACATTCAGTACTTC. This gives the protein CASSVEHGKNIQYF.

This clonotype was detected ten times or more. The chain has TRBV7-2 and TRBJ2-3; no reliable D call. V dropped 2 bases and J dropped 1 base, with 13 bases sitting between them. This CDR3 has 16 residues. In germline, CDR1 is SGHTA, CDR2 FQGNSA. The CDR3 sequence: CASSLRSGPGTDTQYF. CDR3 DNA sequence: TGTGCCAGCAGCTTACGATCTGGCCCCGGCACAGATACGCAGTATTTT.

This clonotype was recorded many times. CDR3 bases: TGTGCCAGCTCACCTATGCCTCTACTAGCGGGAGGGCAGTACGAGCAGTACTTC. It yields the protein CASSPMPLLAGGQYEQYF. This chain links TRBV18 with TRBJ2-7; TRBD2 matches 13 bases. This CDR3 spans 18 amino acids. CDR1 and CDR2 from the germline V gene are KGHSH and LQKENI. V dropped 3 bases and J dropped 4; count of bases not matched to a gene: 12.

The chain combines TRBV6-5 with TRBJ1-2, with D maybe TRBD1 (6 bases). This CDR3 has 12 amino acids. V lost 6 bases and J 6 bases, leaving 11 bases between the germline ends. CDR1 is MNHEY and CDR2 is SVGAGI in the germline V gene. The CDR3 nucleotides read TGTGCCAGCAGGGGGGGCCCAAATGGCTACACCTTC. Translated, it gives CASRGGPNGYTF.

V and J are TRBV6-2 or TRBV6-3 and TRBJ2-5, with D possibly being TRBD2 (5 bases). Trimming took 5 bases from V and 5 from J, leaving 15 bases between them. This CDR3 spans 14 amino acids. CDR1 is MNHEY and CDR2 is SVGEGT in the germline V gene. The CDR3 DNA reads TGTGCCAGCAGTCCCAGGACTCAGAAGGAGACCCAGTACTTC. Translation: CASSPRTQKETQYF.

The V gene is TRBV7-2, the J gene TRBJ1-2, with 7 bases matching TRBD1. The CDR3 loop spans 13 amino acids. Germline V CDR1 and CDR2: SGHTA, FQGNSA. V was clipped by 5 bases and J by 8 bases; unmatched bases: 8. CDR3 sequence (DNA): TGTGCCAGCAGCCCCAGCAGGGACAGCGGCTACACCTTC. Protein sequence: CASSPSRDSGYTF. Full variable domain (missing parts from reference TRBV7-2 and TRBJ1-2): GAGVSQSPSNKVTEKGKDVELRCDPISGHTALYWYRQSLGQGLEFLIYFQGNSAPDKSGLPSDRFSAERTGGSVSTLTIQRTQQEDSAVYLCASSPSRDSGYTFGSGTRLTVV.

This clonotype was found a few times. The rearrangement uses TRBV6-6 and TRBJ1-2; 7 bases line up with TRBD1. With 8 bases clipped from V and 2 bases from J, the junction kept 2 bases outside the gene matches. The length of the CDR3 is 12 residues. CDR1 and CDR2 from the germline V gene are MNHNY and SVGAGI (reference sequence). CDR3 residues: CASRDSNYGYTF. CDR3 DNA sequence: TGTGCCAGCCGGGACAGCAACTATGGCTACACCTTC.

This clonotype was counted between two and nine times. In DNA, the CDR3 is TGTGCCTGGAGTGCCTCAGGGGGCTGGAGCACTGAAGCTTTCTTT. This encodes CAWSASGGWSTEAFF. This chain links TRBV30 with TRBJ1-1; 8 nucleotides match TRBD1. CDR1 is GTSNPN, CDR2 SVGIG, per germline (reference sequence). V lost 1 base to trimming and J lost 4 bases; unmatched junction nucleotides: 8. CDR3 length equals 15 residues.

The chain recombines TRBV18 with TRBJ1-2, with D uncertain. The V end lost 3 bases, the J end lost 8 bases, and 13 bases lay between the germline ends. The CDR3 has 13 amino acids. CDR1 KGHSH and CDR2 LQKENI come from the germline V gene. The CDR3 region has the DNA TGTGCCAGCTCACCCGGACGGGAAGGCGGCTACACCTTC. This gives the protein CASSPGREGGYTF.

This rearrangement joins TRBV18 to TRBJ2-3, with D unclear. The germline V gene encodes CDR1 KGHSH and CDR2 LQKENI. This CDR3 is built from 15 residues. Trimming took off 0 bases at V and 8 bases at J, with 15 bases between the two ends. The CDR3 loop reads CASSPPDDTAVTQYF. CDR3 bases: TGTGCCAGCTCACCACCCGACGACACAGCAGTTACGCAGTATTTT.

There are a few counts of this clonotype. This chain joins TRBV4-3 and TRBJ1-5; maybe TRBD1 (5 bases). The CDR3 has 16 residues. V dropped 0 bases and J dropped 6 bases, with 15 bases sitting between them. Germline values: CDR1 LGHNA, CDR2 YSLEER. CDR3 sequence: CASSQDSGGRGQPQHF. The DNA of the CDR3 is TGCGCCAGCAGCCAAGATTCGGGGGGGAGAGGTCAGCCCCAGCATTTT.

This clonotype showed up many times. V usage is TRBV12-3 or TRBV12-4 and J usage is TRBJ2-7; no clear D. CDR3 length equals 14 residues. The ends were cut back, 2 bases at V and 1 base at J, with 9 bases in the middle. This CDR3 reads CASSLNARSYEQYF. The CDR3 DNA reads TGTGCCAGCAGTTTAAACGCCAGGTCCTACGAGCAGTACTTC.